These 29 T cell receptor beta chains were all obtained from the same sample, sequenced in a study of OX40 agonist ivuxolimab in advanced cancers. Measured with immunoSEQ multiplex PCR; TCRdb has only the in-frame clones, and not every one. Of 86,000 or so clones listed, around 91% are singletons. The material was CD4+ or CD8+ T cells sorted from blood, obtained in a trial of the OX40 agonist ivuxolimab. The receptors shown here come from an adult with an advanced solid tumor such as melanoma, head and neck, liver or kidney cancer.

This chain links TRBV19 with TRBJ2-7; TRBD1 matches 11 bases. V was clipped by 5 bases and J by 2 bases; unmatched bases: 5. Germline V gives CDR1 LNHDA, CDR2 SQIVND (reference sequence). The CDR3 is 15 residues long. CDR3 amino acids: CASSARTGGPYEQYF. CDR3 coding DNA: TGTGCCAGTAGTGCAAGGACAGGGGGCCCCTACGAGCAGTACTTC.

V and J are TRBV7-9 and TRBJ1-3, with a weak D call TRBD1 (5 bases). Germline V gene lookup returns CDR1 SEHNR and CDR2 FQNEAQ (reference sequence). V was cut by 1 base and J by 2 bases, with 12 bases left in between. This CDR3 has 16 residues. The CDR3 protein is CASSLGPGGTGNTIYF. For the CDR3, the DNA is TGTGCCAGCAGCTTAGGACCGGGGGGTACTGGAAACACCATATATTTT.

This clone was seen just once. This rearrangement joins TRBV28 to TRBJ1-5; tentatively, D is TRBD1 (5 bases). V lost 3 bases to trimming and J lost 9 bases, with 18 bases between them. The CDR3 runs to 15 residues. CDR1 is MDHEN, CDR2 SYDVKM, per germline. DNA of the CDR3: TGTGCCAGCAGTTTGTGGGACGGGGTAAGGGGGCCCCAGCATTTT. Encoded protein: CASSLWDGVRGPQHF.

The rearrangement links TRBV4-1 to TRBJ2-3; TRBD2 matches at 8 bases. V shed 1 base, J shed 2 bases, and the junction held 5 bases outside the gene matches. CDR1 is MGHRA and CDR2 is YSYEKL in the germline V gene. This CDR3 is built from 16 residues. This CDR3 reads CASSQGVAGYTDTQYF. The DNA of the CDR3 is TGCGCCAGCAGCCAAGGGGTAGCGGGGTACACAGATACGCAGTATTTT.

V and J are TRBV5-1 and TRBJ2-1; the match to TRBD2 covers 8 bases. This CDR3 is 16 amino acids long. Trimming cost V 4 bases and J 3 bases; bases outside gene matches: 9. CDR1 SGHRS and CDR2 YFSETQ come from the germline V gene. In DNA, the CDR3 is TGCGCCAGCAGCCCCCCTCGGGGGGGCGACTACAATGAGCAGTTCTTC. This translates into CASSPPRGGDYNEQFF.

Note on this clone: Other nucleotide sequences from this sample produce the same CDR3. The chain recombines TRBV28 with TRBJ1-2; D may be TRBD1 (5 bases). Germline V CDR1 and CDR2: MDHEN, SYDVKM. V lost 3 bases, J lost 8 bases, and 13 bases lay in between. This CDR3 spans 13 amino acids. This CDR3 is CASSLGGRDGYTF. In DNA form, the CDR3 reads TGTGCCAGCAGTTTGGGGGGTCGGGACGGCTACACCTTC.

V usage is TRBV19 and J usage is TRBJ1-1, with 7 nucleotides matching TRBD1. V lost 7 bases, J lost 3 bases, and 11 bases stayed unmatched. The CDR3 is 15 amino acids. CDR1 and CDR2 from the germline V gene are LNHDA and SQIVND (reference sequence). The CDR3 sequence is CASTKRGQTDTEAFF. The CDR3 bases are TGTGCCAGTACCAAACGGGGACAGACAGACACTGAAGCTTTCTTT.

V and J are TRBV4-2 and TRBJ1-4; possible D gene TRBD1, 6 bases. The V gene lost 2 bases and the J gene lost 7 bases, with 17 bases spanning the gap. Germline loops: CDR1 LGHNA, CDR2 YNFKEQ. CDR3 length equals 16 residues. DNA for the CDR3: TGTGCCAGCAGCCAACCGGAGGGGGGGTTAAGTGAAAAACTGTTTTTT. This gives the protein CASSQPEGGLSEKLFF.

The chain is built from TRBV5-1 and TRBJ2-1; 10 positions agree with TRBD2. Germline V gene data show CDR1 as SGHRS and CDR2 as YFSETQ. CDR3 length equals 15 residues. V gave up 0 bases and J gave up 8 bases; unmatched junction bases: 5. CDR3 in DNA: TGCGCCAGCAGCTTGGCACTAGCGGGATCGGATGAGCAGTTCTTC. Amino acids: CASSLALAGSDEQFF.

CDR3 coding DNA: TGTGCCATCAGTGACCAGGACAGGGGGTCCGATGAGCAGTTCTTC. Its translation: CAISDQDRGSDEQFF. The rearrangement links TRBV10-3 to TRBJ2-1; 10 bases agree with TRBD1. The germline V gene encodes CDR1 ENHRY and CDR2 SYGVKD. The V segment lost 3 bases and the J segment 8 bases; nucleotides outside the gene matches: 7. CDR3 length: 15 amino acids.

The chain links TRBV2 to TRBJ2-2; D remains unclear. Germline V gene lookup returns CDR1 SNHLY and CDR2 FYNNEI. Trimming cost V 9 bases and J 4 bases, with 15 bases left between them. The CDR3 consists of 14 residues. This CDR3 is CARDRPSATGELFF. The CDR3, as DNA: TGTGCCAGGGATAGACCCTCGGCCACCGGGGAGCTGTTTTTT.

The chain couples TRBV21-1 to TRBJ2-1; the table gives TRBD2 as D, unverified against the DNA. TRBV21-1 corresponds to a pseudogene. This CDR3 comprises 17 residues. The CDR3 reads CASSKAPSGGAINEQFF. DNA of the CDR3: TGTGCCAGCAGCAAAGCCCCTAGCGGGGGGGCAATCAATGAGCAGTTCTTC.

The V and J genes are TRBV2 and TRBJ1-2, with D uncertain. This CDR3 is 12 amino acids long. CDR1 is SNHLY and CDR2 is FYNNEI in the germline V gene. Trimming left V 6 bases short and J 4 bases short, with 9 bases between. The CDR3 here is CASSLGSYGYTF. CDR3 bases: TGTGCCAGCAGCCTCGGCAGCTATGGCTACACCTTC.

This clone was detected only once. The chain uses TRBV7-6 and TRBJ1-5; no reliable D call. This CDR3 is 16 amino acids long. V was trimmed by 0 bases and J by 3 bases, leaving 12 bases between them. Germline CDR1 is SGHVS and CDR2 is FNYEAQ. DNA of the CDR3: TGTGCCAGCAGCTTAGCGAGTTCCCGAAACAATCAGCCCCAGCATTTT. It encodes CASSLASSRNNQPQHF.

V and J are TRBV30 and TRBJ2-3; D ambiguous. V was cut by 2 bases and J by 6 bases, with 12 bases left in between. Germline lookup yields CDR1 GTSNPN and CDR2 SVGIG (reference sequence). The CDR3 runs 13 residues. CDR3 nucleotide sequence: TGTGCCTGGAGTTTAGTTAGTACTGATACGCAGTATTTT. It yields the protein CAWSLVSTDTQYF.

This clone was seen only once. The DNA of the CDR3 is TGTGCCAGCAGTTCCACCAACAGGGATCATGGCTACACCTTC. Translating gives CASSSTNRDHGYTF. The V gene is TRBV28, the J gene TRBJ1-2, with D perhaps TRBD1 (6 bases). Germline V gives CDR1 MDHEN, CDR2 SYDVKM. This CDR3 contains 14 residues. Trimming took 4 bases from V and 6 from J, leaving 15 bases between them.

The rearrangement joins TRBV19 to TRBJ1-5; D gene unclear. V was shortened by 5 bases and J by 3 bases, with 8 bases between the two germline ends. Germline CDR1 reads LNHDA; CDR2 reads SQIVND (reference sequence). The CDR3 covers 13 residues. CDR3 in amino acids: CASSLPPNQPQHF. The CDR3 coding sequence is TGTGCCAGTAGTCTACCCCCCAATCAGCCCCAGCATTTT.

The sample holds one count of this clone. V is TRBV7-9 and J is TRBJ2-2; 7 bases are a match to TRBD2. CDR1 is SEHNR, CDR2 FQNEAQ, per germline (reference sequence). The CDR3 totals 15 residues. The J segment lost 4 bases and the V segment lost 7 bases, leaving 9 bases of the junction unmatched. CDR3 in DNA: TGTGCCAGCAACCCGAGCGGGGCGATCACCGGGGAGCTGTTTTTT. Its protein is CASNPSGAITGELFF.

V and J are TRBV28 and TRBJ2-7; no clear D gene. The CDR3 runs 12 residues. Germline CDR1 and CDR2: MDHEN and SYDVKM. The germline V and J ends were trimmed by 6 bases and 1 base, with 7 bases remaining between them. CDR3 protein: CASSRDSYEQYF. Here the CDR3 DNA reads TGTGCCAGCAGCCGAGATTCCTACGAGCAGTACTTC.

This chain uses TRBV29-1 with TRBJ1-2, with unresolved D. Germline CDR1 and CDR2: SQVTM and ANQGSEA. Trimming took off 6 bases at V and 8 bases at J, with 19 bases between the two ends. The CDR3 extends over 13 amino acids. The CDR3 spells CSVGQGLLEGYTF. The CDR3 region has the DNA TGCAGCGTAGGCCAAGGGCTCCTTGAGGGCTACACCTTC.

The rearrangement links TRBV7-2 to TRBJ2-2; D not certain. The CDR3 consists of 13 residues. Germline V gene sequence: CDR1 SGHTA, CDR2 FQGNSA. V lost 1 base and J lost 4, with 4 bases in between. Here the CDR3 DNA reads TGTGCCAGCAGCTTAGTCCCCACCGGGGAGCTGTTTTTT. Amino acid sequence: CASSLVPTGELFF.

The chain combines TRBV7-9 with TRBJ1-1, with D unclear. CDR1 is SEHNR and CDR2 is FQNEAQ in the germline V gene (reference sequence). The CDR3 spans 15 residues. The V gene lost 5 bases and the J gene lost 0 bases, with 13 bases spanning the gap. The CDR3 bases are TGTGCCAGCAGCCATCCGACGGTGATGAACACTGAAGCTTTCTTT. Residues: CASSHPTVMNTEAFF.

V is TRBV29-1 and J is TRBJ2-7; TRBD2 agrees at 7 bases. With 0 bases clipped from V and 3 bases from J, the junction kept 8 bases outside the gene matches. Looked up from germline, CDR1 is SQVTM and CDR2 is ANQGSEA. This CDR3 is 15 amino acids long. CDR3 residues: CSVEERGRGSYEQYF. CDR3 nucleotides: TGCAGCGTTGAAGAAAGAGGCCGCGGGAGCTACGAGCAGTACTTC.

This clone was picked up one time. Within the sample, other DNA sequences also encode this same CDR3. The CDR3 protein is CASSLVQETQYF. The CDR3 nucleotides read TGTGCCAGCAGCTTAGTGCAAGAGACCCAGTACTTC. The chain is built from TRBV11-2 and TRBJ2-5; D call uncertain. This CDR3 has 12 residues. Germline CDR1 reads SGHAT; CDR2 reads FQNNGV. Trimming shortened V by 1 base and J by 2 bases, and 2 bases separated the two germline ends.

Only one count was recorded for this clone. Its ends do not fully match the called genes, so a read error is possible. The CDR3 region is CASSSGTGGNTIYF. The CDR3 DNA is TGTGCTAGCAGCTCCGGGACAGGCGGAAACACCATATATTTT. V is TRBV7-7 and J is TRBJ1-3, with 8 bases lining up with TRBD1. In germline, CDR1 is SSHAT, CDR2 FNYEAQ (reference sequence). The CDR3 consists of 14 residues.

CDR3 region: CASSHRSSGNSYEQYF. The CDR3 region has the DNA TGTGCCAGTAGCCACCGGTCTAGCGGCAACTCCTACGAGCAGTACTTC. V and J are TRBV19 and TRBJ2-7; TRBD2 agrees at 7 bases. With 6 bases clipped from V and 0 bases from J, the junction kept 11 bases outside the gene matches. The CDR3 extends over 16 amino acids. CDR1 LNHDA and CDR2 SQIVND come from the germline V gene (reference sequence).

This clone was detected once. The chain recombines TRBV5-4 with TRBJ2-5; D may be TRBD2 (5 bases). The CDR3 length is 13 residues. Trimming shortened V by 4 bases and J by 4 bases, and 11 bases separated the two germline ends. CDR1 is SGHNT and CDR2 is YYREEE in the germline V gene (reference sequence). The CDR3 DNA reads TGTGCCAGCAGCCCCCCAGGAGGAGAGACCCAGTACTTC. Encoded protein: CASSPPGGETQYF.

V gene TRBV5-6 combines with J gene TRBJ2-7; 7 positions match TRBD1. The CDR3 is 14 amino acids. V dropped 0 bases and J dropped 4; count of bases not matched to a gene: 4. The germline V gene has CDR1 SGHDT and CDR2 YYEEEE. Written as DNA, the CDR3 is TGTGCCAGCAGCTTGGGACAGGGAGAGTACGAGCAGTACTTC. Translated: CASSLGQGEYEQYF.

This chain joins TRBV11-3 and TRBJ2-5; D ambiguous. This CDR3 is built from 15 residues. Between the trimmed V and J ends, which lost 1 base and 0 bases, there was a span of 9 bases. From germline, CDR1 is SGHNT and CDR2 YENEEA. This chain's CDR3 is CASSLGGSYQETQYF. The CDR3 coding sequence is TGTGCCAGCAGCTTAGGCGGCAGCTACCAAGAGACCCAGTACTTC.